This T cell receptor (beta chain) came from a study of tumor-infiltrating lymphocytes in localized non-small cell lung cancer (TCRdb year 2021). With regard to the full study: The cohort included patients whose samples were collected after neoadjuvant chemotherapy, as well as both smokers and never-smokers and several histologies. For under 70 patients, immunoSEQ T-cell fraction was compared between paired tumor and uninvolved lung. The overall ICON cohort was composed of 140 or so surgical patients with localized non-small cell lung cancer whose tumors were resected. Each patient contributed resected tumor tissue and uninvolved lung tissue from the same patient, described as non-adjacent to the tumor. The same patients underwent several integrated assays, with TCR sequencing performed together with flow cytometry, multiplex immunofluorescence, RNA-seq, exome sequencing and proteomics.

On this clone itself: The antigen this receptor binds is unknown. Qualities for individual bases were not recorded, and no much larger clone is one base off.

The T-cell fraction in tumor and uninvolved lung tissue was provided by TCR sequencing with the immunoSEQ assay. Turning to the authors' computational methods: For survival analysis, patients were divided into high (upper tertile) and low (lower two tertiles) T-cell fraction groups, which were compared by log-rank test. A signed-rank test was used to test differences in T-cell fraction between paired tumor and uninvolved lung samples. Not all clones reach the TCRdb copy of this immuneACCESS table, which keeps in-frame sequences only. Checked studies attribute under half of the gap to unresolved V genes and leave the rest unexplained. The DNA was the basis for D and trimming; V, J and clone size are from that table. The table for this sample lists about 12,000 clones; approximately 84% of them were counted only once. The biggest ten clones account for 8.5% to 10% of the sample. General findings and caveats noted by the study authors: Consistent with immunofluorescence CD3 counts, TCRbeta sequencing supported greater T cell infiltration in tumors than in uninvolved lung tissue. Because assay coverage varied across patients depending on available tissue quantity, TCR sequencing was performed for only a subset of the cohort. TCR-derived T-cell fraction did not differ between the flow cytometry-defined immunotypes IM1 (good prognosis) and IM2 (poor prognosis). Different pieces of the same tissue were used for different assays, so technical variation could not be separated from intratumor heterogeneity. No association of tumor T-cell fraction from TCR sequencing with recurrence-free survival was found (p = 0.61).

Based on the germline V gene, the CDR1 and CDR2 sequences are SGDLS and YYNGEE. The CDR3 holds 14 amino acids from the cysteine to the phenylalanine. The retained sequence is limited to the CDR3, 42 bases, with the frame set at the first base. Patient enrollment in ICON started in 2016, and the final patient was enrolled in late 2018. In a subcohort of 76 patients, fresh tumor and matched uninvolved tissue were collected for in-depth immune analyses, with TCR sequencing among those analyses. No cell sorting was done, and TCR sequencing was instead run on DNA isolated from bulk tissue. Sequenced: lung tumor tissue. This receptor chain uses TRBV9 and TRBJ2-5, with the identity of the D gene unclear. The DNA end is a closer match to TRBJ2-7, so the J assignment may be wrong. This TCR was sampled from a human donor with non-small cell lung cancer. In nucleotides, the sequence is TGTGCCAGCAGCGTAGGGAAGACTCCCTACGAGCAGTACTTC. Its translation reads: CASSVGKTPYEQYF.